The present entry profiles one T cell receptor (beta chain) with its context. Source study methods: Nucleated cell number was recorded as an estimate derived from reference gene primer amplification. Profiled with immunoSEQ multiplex PCR; TCRdb holds only in-frame clones, not every one. V and J calls and clone size are as listed in that table; D and trimming were resolved from the DNA. The sample records fewer than 300,000 clones, 80% to 90% being singletons. The sample comes from a study of blood T cell repertoires in COVID-19. Germline V lookup: CDR1 SGHNT, CDR2 YYREEE (reference sequence). The V gene lost 4 bases and the J gene lost 10 bases, with 18 bases spanning the gap. This CDR3 spans 14 amino acids.

The sample was peripheral blood. This chain connects TRBV5-4 to TRBJ2-1, with D possibly matching TRBD2 (7 bases). The clonotype was recovered from a woman aged 50 to 65 who had recovered from COVID-19. The CDR3 nucleotides are TGTGCCAGCAGCCTCGGTGGGGGGGCACGAGAGCAGTTCTTC. Its translation: CASSLGGGAREQFF.